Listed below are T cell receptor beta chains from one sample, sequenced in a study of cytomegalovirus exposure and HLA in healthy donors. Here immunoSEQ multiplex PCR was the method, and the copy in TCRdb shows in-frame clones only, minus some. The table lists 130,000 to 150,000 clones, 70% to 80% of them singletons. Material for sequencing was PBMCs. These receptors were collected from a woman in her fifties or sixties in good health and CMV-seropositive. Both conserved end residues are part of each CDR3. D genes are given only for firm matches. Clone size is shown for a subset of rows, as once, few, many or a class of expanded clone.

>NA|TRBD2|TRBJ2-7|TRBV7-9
CASSFISGGPSYEQYF
TGTGCCAGCAGCTTTATTAGCGGGGGGCCCTCCTACGAGCAGTACTTC
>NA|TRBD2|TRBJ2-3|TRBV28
CASSSTSGGPVGTDTQYF
TGTGCCAGCAGTTCGACTAGCGGGGGACCCGTAGGCACAGATACGCAGTATTTT
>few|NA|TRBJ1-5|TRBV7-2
CASSSTWALRGNQPQHF
TGTGCCAGCAGCTCCACATGGGCCCTCAGGGGCAATCAGCCCCAGCATTTT
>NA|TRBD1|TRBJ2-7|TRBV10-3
CAISSRGTAYEQYF
TGTGCCATCAGTTCCCGAGGGACAGCTTACGAGCAGTACTTC
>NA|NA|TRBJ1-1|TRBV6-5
CASSYSRDTEAFF
TGTGCCAGCAGTTACTCGAGAGACACTGAAGCTTTCTTT
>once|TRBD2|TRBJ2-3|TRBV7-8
CASSLVGRGDTQYF
TGTGCCAGCAGCTTAGTAGGGAGGGGAGATACGCAGTATTTT
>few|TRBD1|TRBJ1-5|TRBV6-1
CASSEALRLDRGQHF
TGTGCCAGCAGTGAAGCGCTAAGATTGGACAGGGGCCAGCATTTT
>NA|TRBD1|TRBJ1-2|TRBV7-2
CASSLTGGDYGYTF
TGTGCCAGCAGCTTGACAGGGGGCGACTATGGCTACACCTTC
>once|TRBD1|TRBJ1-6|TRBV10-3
CAISEVTGGGSPLHF
TGTGCCATCAGTGAGGTAACAGGGGGAGGCTCACCCCTCCACTTT
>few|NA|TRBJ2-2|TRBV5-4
CASSSYSGNTGELFF
TGTGCCAGCAGCTCCTATAGCGGGAACACCGGGGAGCTGTTTTTT
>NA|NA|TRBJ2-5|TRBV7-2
CASSLISRRETQYF
TGTGCCAGCAGCTTAATTTCGCGGCGGGAGACCCAGTACTTC
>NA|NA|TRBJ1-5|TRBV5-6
CASSLTTGNQPQHF
TGTGCCAGCAGCTTGACCACAGGCAATCAGCCCCAGCATTTT
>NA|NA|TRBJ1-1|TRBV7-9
CASSSLGYTMNTEAFF
TGTGCCAGCAGCTCTTTAGGCTACACTATGAACACTGAAGCTTTCTTT
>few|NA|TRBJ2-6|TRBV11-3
CASSLMGGSGANVLTF
TGTGCCAGCAGCTTAATGGGAGGCTCTGGGGCCAACGTCCTGACTTTC
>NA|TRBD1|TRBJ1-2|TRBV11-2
CASNPSTGEGDGYTF
TGTGCCAGCAATCCTAGCACAGGGGAAGGGGATGGCTACACCTTC
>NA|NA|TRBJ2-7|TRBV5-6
CASSFRRVSYEQYF
TGTGCCAGCAGCTTCCGCAGGGTTTCCTACGAGCAGTACTTC
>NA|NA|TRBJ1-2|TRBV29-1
CSVAAGDNYGYTF
TGCAGCGTTGCAGCAGGGGATAACTATGGCTACACCTTC
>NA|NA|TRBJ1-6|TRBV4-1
CASSQDPQGGGSPLHF
TGCGCCAGCAGCCAAGATCCCCAGGGAGGGGGTTCACCCCTCCACTTT
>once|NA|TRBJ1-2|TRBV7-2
CASSHWDLPNYGYTF
TGTGCCAGCAGCCATTGGGACTTACCAAACTATGGCTACACCTTC
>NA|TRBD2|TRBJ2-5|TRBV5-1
CASSRASGETQYF
TGCGCCAGCAGTCGCGCTAGCGGGGAGACCCAGTACTTC
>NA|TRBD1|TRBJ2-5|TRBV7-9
CASSSIQGNEEQYF
TGTGCCAGCAGCAGTATACAGGGGAACGAGGAGCAGTACTTC
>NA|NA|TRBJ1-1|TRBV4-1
CASSQTVLGVEKEAFF
TGCGCCAGCAGCCAAACAGTGTTAGGGGTGGAAAAGGAAGCTTTCTTT
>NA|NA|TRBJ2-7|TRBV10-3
CAISDLDEQYF
TGTGCCATCAGTGACCTCGACGAGCAGTACTTC
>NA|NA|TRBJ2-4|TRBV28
CATLDGGIAKNIQYF
TGTGCCACCCTGGACGGAGGAATAGCCAAAAACATTCAGTACTTC
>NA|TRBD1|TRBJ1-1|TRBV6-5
CASSYSSAGGTEAFF
TGTGCCAGCAGTTACTCGAGCGCAGGGGGCACTGAAGCTTTCTTT
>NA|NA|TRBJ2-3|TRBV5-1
CASSLGQEYTDTQYF
TGCGCCAGCAGCTTGGGACAGGAGTACACAGATACGCAGTATTTT
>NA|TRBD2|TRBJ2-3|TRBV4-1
CASSSLRGVSGGAKTDTQYF
TGCGCCAGCAGCTCTCTCAGGGGTGTTAGCGGGGGGGCCAAGACAGATACGCAGTATTTT
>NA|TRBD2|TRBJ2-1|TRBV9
CASSVDFGGEQFF
TGTGCCAGCAGCGTAGATTTCGGGGGGGAGCAGTTCTTC
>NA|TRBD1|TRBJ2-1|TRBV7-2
CASSLGPQGALSYNEQFF
TGTGCCAGCAGCTTAGGCCCCCAGGGGGCTCTGTCCTACAATGAGCAGTTCTTC
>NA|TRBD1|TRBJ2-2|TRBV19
CASRTGSGGTGELFF
TGTGCCAGCCGGACAGGGAGCGGAGGCACCGGGGAGCTGTTTTTT
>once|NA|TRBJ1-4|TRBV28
CASNDQGWGEKLFF
TGTGCCAGCAACGATCAGGGTTGGGGTGAAAAACTGTTTTTT
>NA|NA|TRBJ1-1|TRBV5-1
CASSLIPGAMNTEAFF
TGCGCCAGCAGCTTGATCCCCGGAGCCATGAACACTGAAGCTTTCTTT
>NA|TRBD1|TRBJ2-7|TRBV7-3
CASSLTGDRGYEQYF
TGTGCCAGCAGCTTAACGGGGGACAGGGGCTACGAGCAGTACTTC
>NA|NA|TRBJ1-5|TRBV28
CASRSQRDTGQPQHF
TGTGCCAGCCGAAGCCAGCGGGACACGGGGCAGCCCCAGCATTTT
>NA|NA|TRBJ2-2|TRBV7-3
CASSSTANTGGLFF
TGTGCCAGCAGCTCCACAGCGAACACCGGGGGGCTGTTTTTT
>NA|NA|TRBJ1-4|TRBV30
CAWQIGEFREKLFF
TGTGCCTGGCAGATTGGGGAGTTTAGGGAAAAACTGTTTTTT